This is a list of T cell receptor beta chains from one sample in a study of cytomegalovirus exposure and HLA in healthy donors. Sequencing used immunoSEQ multiplex PCR; TCRdb keeps in-frame clones, though not all of them. The profile shows roughly 130,000 clones, approximately 82% of them singletons. The sample taken for sequencing was PBMCs. The source of these receptors is a woman in her late teens or twenties in good health and CMV-seropositive. The CDR3 runs from the conserved cysteine through the conserved F or W. The D gene is left open where the match is weak. The size entry is marked missing in some rows and otherwise reads once, few, many or a size class.

D: TRBD1; size: once; V: TRBV7-6; J: TRBJ2-7; DNA: TGTGCCAGCAGCCGTGACAGGGTCTACGAGCAGTACTTC; CDR3: CASSRDRVYEQYF
D: -; size: -; V: TRBV7-3; J: TRBJ2-5; DNA: TGTGCCAGCAGCTTGGGCAGTCAAGAGACCCAGTACTTC; CDR3: CASSLGSQETQYF
D: -; size: -; V: TRBV7-3; J: TRBJ2-1; DNA: TGTGCCAGCAGCTTAGATCTGGGGGCGGTCAATGAGCAGTTCTTC; CDR3: CASSLDLGAVNEQFF
D: -; size: -; V: TRBV7-6; J: TRBJ1-1; DNA: TGTGCCAGCAGCTTCCTACCTAAGACAGGGAACACTGAAGCTTTCTTT; CDR3: CASSFLPKTGNTEAFF
D: -; size: -; V: TRBV4-2; J: TRBJ2-5; DNA: TGTGCCAGCAGCCAAGATGTGACTTTCCAAGAGACCCAGTACTTC; CDR3: CASSQDVTFQETQYF
D: -; size: -; V: TRBV25-1; J: TRBJ2-7; DNA: TGTGCCAGCAGTGACGACAGCGCCAGCTCAGGGCAGTACTTC; CDR3: CASSDDSASSGQYF
D: TRBD1; size: -; V: TRBV6-1; J: TRBJ2-7; DNA: TGTGCCGTAAATTACAGGGGCTTCTACGAGCAGTACTTC; CDR3: CAVNYRGFYEQYF
D: TRBD2; size: -; V: TRBV5-1; J: TRBJ2-3; DNA: TGCGCCAGCAGCTTGTATGCGGGGGGGCGCACAGATACGCAGTATTTT; CDR3: CASSLYAGGRTDTQYF
D: -; size: -; V: TRBV4-2; J: TRBJ2-3; DNA: TGTGCCAGCAGCCAAGATCCAGGAAGCACAGATACGCAGTATTTT; CDR3: CASSQDPGSTDTQYF
D: -; size: -; V: TRBV11-2; J: TRBJ2-2; DNA: TGTGCCAGCAGCCGCTACGACGGAGACACCGGGGAGCTGTTTTTT; CDR3: CASSRYDGDTGELFF
D: -; size: few; V: TRBV5-4; J: TRBJ2-2; DNA: TGTGCCAGCAGCTGGGGGCCGGAGGTGGCGAACACCGGGGAGCTGTTTTTT; CDR3: CASSWGPEVANTGELFF
D: TRBD2; size: -; V: TRBV6-1; J: TRBJ2-5; DNA: TGTGCCAGCAGTGATATAGGCGGGAGTCAAGAGACCCAGTACTTC; CDR3: CASSDIGGSQETQYF
D: -; size: -; V: TRBV4-1; J: TRBJ2-1; DNA: TGCGCCAGCAGCCAAATTTTCCTAAGCTCCTACAATGAGCAGTTCTTC; CDR3: CASSQIFLSSYNEQFF
D: -; size: -; V: TRBV4-1; J: TRBJ1-3; DNA: TGCGCCAGCAGCCAAGAGGGAGGATTGGCAAACACCATATATTTT; CDR3: CASSQEGGLANTIYF
D: -; size: -; V: TRBV25-1; J: TRBJ2-2; DNA: TGTGCCAGCGGAGCAACCCCCGACAGTAACACCGGGGAGCTGTTTTTT; CDR3: CASGATPDSNTGELFF
D: -; size: -; V: TRBV19; J: TRBJ2-2; DNA: TGTGCCGCCATGGCGGGGTCGGGGACCGGGGAGCTGTTTTTT; CDR3: CAAMAGSGTGELFF
D: -; size: -; V: TRBV9; J: TRBJ2-1; DNA: TGTGCCAGCAGTCGCCCTCCCAGGGAGCAGTTCTTC; CDR3: CASSRPPREQFF
D: TRBD1; size: -; V: TRBV19; J: TRBJ1-1; DNA: TGTGCCAGTAGTAAGGACAGGGATACAGGAGCTTTCTTT; CDR3: CASSKDRDTGAFF
D: -; size: -; V: TRBV6-6; J: TRBJ2-3; DNA: TGTGCCAGCAGTTACCGGACAGCTAGCACAGATACGCAGTATTTT; CDR3: CASSYRTASTDTQYF
D: TRBD2; size: -; V: TRBV5-4; J: TRBJ2-7; DNA: TGTGCCAGCAGCCTATCACGGGGGGTCGCCTACGAGCAGTACTTC; CDR3: CASSLSRGVAYEQYF
D: -; size: -; V: TRBV7-8; J: TRBJ1-5; DNA: TGTGCCAGCAGTTGGGACACCCGGGATCAGCCCCAGCATTTT; CDR3: CASSWDTRDQPQHF
D: -; size: few; V: TRBV19; J: TRBJ1-1; DNA: TGTGCCAGTAGTCAACGGCTTCGGGGCACTGAAGCTTTCTTT; CDR3: CASSQRLRGTEAFF
D: TRBD2; size: -; V: TRBV7-6; J: TRBJ2-1; DNA: TGTGCCAGCAGCACTGGACTAGCGGGTTACAATGAGCAGTTCTTC; CDR3: CASSTGLAGYNEQFF
D: TRBD1; size: -; V: TRBV9; J: TRBJ2-1; DNA: TGTGCCAGCAGCGTGGGGTCAGGACAGGTTTCGGATGAGCAGTTCTTC; CDR3: CASSVGSGQVSDEQFF
D: TRBD1; size: few; V: TRBV5-6; J: TRBJ1-3; DNA: TGTGCCAGCAGCTTCGGGACAGTTGAGTCTGGAAACACCATATATTTT; CDR3: CASSFGTVESGNTIYF
D: TRBD2; size: once; V: TRBV5-4; J: TRBJ2-7; DNA: TGTGCCAGCAGCTCCCTCGGGCGGGGGTCCTACGAGCAGTACTTC; CDR3: CASSSLGRGSYEQYF
D: -; size: -; V: TRBV30; J: TRBJ2-7; DNA: TGTGCCTGGAGTGTACTGACAGGTTCCTACGAGCAGTACTTC; CDR3: CAWSVLTGSYEQYF
D: -; size: -; V: TRBV6-4; J: TRBJ2-7; DNA: TGTGCCAGCAGTCCGGGTAACTACGAGCAGTACTTC; CDR3: CASSPGNYEQYF